The rows below give T cell receptor beta chains drawn from one sample of a study of T-cell reconstitution after alpha-beta-depleted transplantation in children. TCRdb reanalysed the PCR reads using MiXCR and keeps one entry per CDR3 protein. The sample lists roughly 170,000 distinct CDR3 sequences, 6.5% to 7.5% occurring once. The sample consisted of PBMCs from the stem cell graft donor, taken from the stem cell graft. The receptors shown here come from a human donor who donated a stem cell graft to a child with Wiskott-Aldrich syndrome. CDR3s include the opening cysteine and the closing phenylalanine or tryptophan. D genes are given only for firm matches. Size values are once, few and many counts, or a class for expanded clones, and some rows have none.

v_gene	j_gene	abundance	d_gene	CDR3nt	CDR3aa
TRBV20-1	TRBJ1-2	many	.	TGCAGTGCTAGAGATATCGGGTCGGGGGCCGCGGGTCTTGATGGCTACACCTTC	CSARDIGSGAAGLDGYTF
TRBV5-1	TRBJ2-7	many	.	TGCGCCAGCAGCTTGGGCAGGGCGGCCTACGAGCAGTACTTC	CASSLGRAAYEQYF
TRBV5-5	TRBJ1-1	many	.	TGTGCCAGCAGCTCAGGGGCAAGGACTGAAGCTTTCTTT	CASSSGARTEAFF
TRBV12-3/TRBV12-4	TRBJ1-4	many	.	TGTGCCAGCAGTTTCAGTGCTGAAAAACTGTTTTTT	CASSFSAEKLFF
TRBV11-2	TRBJ1-1	.	TRBD1	TGTGCCAGCAGCGTCCGACAGGGTACTGAAGCTTTCTTT	CASSVRQGTEAFF
TRBV20-1	TRBJ2-5	.	.	TGCAGTGCTAATACCAGGGGACAAGAGACCCAGTACTTC	CSANTRGQETQYF
TRBV12-3/TRBV12-4	TRBJ2-2	many	.	TGTGCCAGCAGGCCGCCCCCGGGAGCTTTAGGGGAGCTGTTTTTT	CASRPPPGALGELFF
TRBV20-1	TRBJ2-6	many	.	TGCAGTGCGAACAAGAGGCAGGGAAACTCTGGGGCCAACGTCCTGACTTTC	CSANKRQGNSGANVLTF
TRBV14	TRBJ2-1	few	.	TGTGCCAGCAGCCAGAGGGGAATGCGGGCTAGCTCCTACAATGAGCAGTTCTTC	CASSQRGMRASSYNEQFF
TRBV15	TRBJ1-1	many	.	TGTGCCACCAGCAGAGATCGCAGGGACACTGAAGCTTTCTTT	CATSRDRRDTEAFF
TRBV2	TRBJ2-2	few	.	TGTGCCAGCACCATGGAGGGTAGCGATATAGGGGAGCTGTTTTTT	CASTMEGSDIGELFF
TRBV3-1	TRBJ1-2	.	.	TGTGCCAGCAGCCAATCCGGCCACGAGGGTGGCTACACCTTC	CASSQSGHEGGYTF
TRBV5-8	TRBJ2-5	.	.	TGTGCCAGCGGACCCGGGCCAGGGCGGAAAGAGACCCAGTACTTC	CASGPGPGRKETQYF
TRBV29-1	TRBJ2-5	many	.	TGCAGCGTTGAAGGTTCTTCCGGGACCCAGTACTTC	CSVEGSSGTQYF
TRBV6-5	TRBJ1-5	many	TRBD1	TGTGCCAGCATCGAGGACAGGGGATTCAATCAGCCCCAGCATTTT	CASIEDRGFNQPQHF
TRBV20-1	TRBJ2-5	many	TRBD2	TGCAGTGCACCCGGGACTAGCGGCCGGAGGATGGAGACCCAGTACTTC	CSAPGTSGRRMETQYF